Below are 7 T cell receptor beta chains sequenced from a single sample in a study of siplizumab effects on memory and regulatory T cells (dated by TCRdb to about 2019). Library prep was done by the immunoSEQ multiplex PCR assay. TCRdb holds this immuneACCESS table with in-frame rearrangements only. Some clones are missing; in checked studies, unresolved V genes explain under half, and the rest has no known cause. The sample yields 100,000 or so clones; around 90% were counted once. The ten largest account for around 0.73% of the sample. Sequenced input: Tregs sorted from blood. The receptors stem from a human donor in good health.

A single count supports this clone. This chain joins TRBV11-2 and TRBJ1-3, with D unclear. Germline V gene data show CDR1 as SGHAT and CDR2 as FQNNGV. The V and J ends lost 3 bases and 0 bases respectively, with 9 bases between them. CDR3 length equals 15 residues. The CDR3 DNA reads TGTGCCAGCAGCTTTAGACTCAGCTCTGGAAACACCATATATTTT. Its protein is CASSFRLSSGNTIYF.

The chain uses TRBV19 and TRBJ1-5; no reliable D call. Germline assignment: CDR1 LNHDA and CDR2 SQIVND (reference sequence). This CDR3 spans 14 amino acids. Trimming stripped 5 bases from V and 5 bases from J, with 13 bases between. The CDR3, as DNA: TGTGCCAGTAGTTCCGGGATCCGGGATCAGCCCCAGCATTTT. It codes for CASSSGIRDQPQHF.

The V and J genes are TRBV6-6 and TRBJ1-4; possible D gene TRBD1, 5 bases. The CDR3 contains 15 residues. Trimming took off 2 bases at V and 2 bases at J, with 9 bases between the two ends. Per the germline V gene, CDR1 is MNHNY and CDR2 is SVGAGI (reference sequence). CDR3: CASSYTPGTNEKLFF. The DNA of the CDR3 is TGTGCCAGCAGTTACACCCCAGGGACTAATGAAAAACTGTTTTTT.

V gene TRBV7-9 combines with J gene TRBJ1-1; perhaps TRBD1 as D (5 bases). CDR1 and CDR2 from the germline V gene are SEHNR and FQNEAQ (reference sequence). The CDR3 covers 14 residues. The germline V and J ends were trimmed by 5 bases and 1 base, with 11 bases remaining between them. The CDR3 region is CASSPQGSNTEAFF. The CDR3 DNA reads as TGTGCCAGCAGCCCCCAGGGCTCGAACACTGAAGCTTTCTTT.

V is TRBV5-1 and J is TRBJ2-1; 13 bases match TRBD2. CDR3 length: 15 residues. The V and J ends lost 4 bases and 9 bases, in that order; junction bases with no gene match: 7. Germline CDR1 and CDR2: SGHRS and YFSETQ. CDR3 DNA sequence: TGCGCCAGCAGCCCAGGACTAGCGGGAGAGGGTGAGCAGTTCTTC. Encoded protein: CASSPGLAGEGEQFF. Combining the CDR3 with reference TRBV5-1 and TRBJ2-1 gives the whole variable domain KAGVTQTPRYLIKTRGQQVTLSCSPISGHRSVSWYQQTPGQGLQFLFEYFSETQRNKGNFPGRFSGRQFSNSRSEMNVSTLELGDSALYLCASSPGLAGEGEQFFGPGTRLTVL.

This chain links TRBV6-6 with TRBJ2-7; 8 positions match TRBD1. CDR1 is MNHNY, CDR2 SVGAGI, per germline (reference sequence). This CDR3 region has 14 residues. The V and J ends lost 7 bases and 4 bases, in that order; junction bases with no gene match: 9. The CDR3 reads CASTDGQGIYEQYF. The CDR3 DNA reads as TGTGCCAGCACCGACGGACAGGGAATTTACGAGCAGTACTTC.

CDR3 protein: CASSPVDTQYF. CDR3 DNA: TGTGCCAGCAGCCCCGTAGATACGCAGTATTTT. The chain joins TRBV7-8 to TRBJ2-3; D unresolved. CDR3 length: 11 amino acids. V was trimmed by 5 bases and J by 5 bases, leaving 5 bases between them. Germline V gene sequence: CDR1 SGHVS, CDR2 FQNEAQ.